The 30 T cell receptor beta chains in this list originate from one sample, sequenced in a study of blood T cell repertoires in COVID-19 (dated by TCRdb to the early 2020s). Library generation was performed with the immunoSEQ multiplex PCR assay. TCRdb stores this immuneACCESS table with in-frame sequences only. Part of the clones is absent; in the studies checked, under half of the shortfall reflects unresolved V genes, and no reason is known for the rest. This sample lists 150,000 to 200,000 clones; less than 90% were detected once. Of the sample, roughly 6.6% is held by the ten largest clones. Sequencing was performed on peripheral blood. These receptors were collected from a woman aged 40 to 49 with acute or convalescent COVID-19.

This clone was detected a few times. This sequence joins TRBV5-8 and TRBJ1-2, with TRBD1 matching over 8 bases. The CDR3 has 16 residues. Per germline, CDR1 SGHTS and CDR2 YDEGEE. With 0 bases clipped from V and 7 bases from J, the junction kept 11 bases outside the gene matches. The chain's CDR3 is CASSLAETGVKGGYTF. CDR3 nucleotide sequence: TGTGCCAGCAGCTTGGCCGAGACAGGGGTCAAGGGTGGCTACACCTTC.

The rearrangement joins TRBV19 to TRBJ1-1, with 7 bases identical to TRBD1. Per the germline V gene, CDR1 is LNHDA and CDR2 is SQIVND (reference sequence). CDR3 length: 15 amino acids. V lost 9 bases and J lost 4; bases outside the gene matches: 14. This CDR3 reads CASDRIGGAGTEAFF. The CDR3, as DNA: TGTGCCAGCGACCGAATAGGGGGCGCGGGCACTGAAGCTTTCTTT.

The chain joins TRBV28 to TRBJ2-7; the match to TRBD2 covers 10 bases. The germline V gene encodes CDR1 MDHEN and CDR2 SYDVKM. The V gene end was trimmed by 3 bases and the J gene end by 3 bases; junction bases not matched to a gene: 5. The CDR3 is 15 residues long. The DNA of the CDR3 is TGTGCCAGCAGTTTGCCGCTAGCGGGGGTCTACGAGCAGTACTTC. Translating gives CASSLPLAGVYEQYF.

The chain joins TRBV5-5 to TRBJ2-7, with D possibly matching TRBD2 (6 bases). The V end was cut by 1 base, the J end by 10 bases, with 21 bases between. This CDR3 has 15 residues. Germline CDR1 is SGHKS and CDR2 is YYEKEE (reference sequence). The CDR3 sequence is CASSLIEGGPGVQYF. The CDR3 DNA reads TGTGCCAGCAGCTTGATTGAGGGAGGCCCGGGGGTCCAGTACTTC.

The CDR3 sequence is CASRGTADTQYF. The CDR3 DNA reads as TGTGCCAGCAGGGGCACGGCAGATACGCAGTATTTT. This chain links TRBV6-5 with TRBJ2-3; no firm D call. CDR3 length: 12 residues. Germline lookup yields CDR1 MNHEY and CDR2 SVGAGI. V lost 6 bases to trimming and J lost 4 bases, with 8 bases between them.

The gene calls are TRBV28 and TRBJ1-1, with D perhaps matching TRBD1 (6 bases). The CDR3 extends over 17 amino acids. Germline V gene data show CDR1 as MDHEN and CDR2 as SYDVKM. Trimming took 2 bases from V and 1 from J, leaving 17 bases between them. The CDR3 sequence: CASSLQRWGHQNTEAFF. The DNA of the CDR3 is TGTGCCAGCAGTTTACAGAGGTGGGGACACCAGAACACTGAAGCTTTCTTT.

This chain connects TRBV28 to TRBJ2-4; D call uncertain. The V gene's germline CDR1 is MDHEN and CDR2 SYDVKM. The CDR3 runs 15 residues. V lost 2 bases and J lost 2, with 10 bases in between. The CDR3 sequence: CASSLRSGSKNIQYF. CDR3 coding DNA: TGTGCCAGCAGTTTACGGTCCGGGTCCAAAAACATTCAGTACTTC.

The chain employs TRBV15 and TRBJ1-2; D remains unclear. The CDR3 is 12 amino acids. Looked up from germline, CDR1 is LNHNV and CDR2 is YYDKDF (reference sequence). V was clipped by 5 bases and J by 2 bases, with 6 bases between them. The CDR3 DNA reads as TGTGCCACCAGCCCGGAGAACTATGGCTACACCTTC. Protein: CATSPENYGYTF.

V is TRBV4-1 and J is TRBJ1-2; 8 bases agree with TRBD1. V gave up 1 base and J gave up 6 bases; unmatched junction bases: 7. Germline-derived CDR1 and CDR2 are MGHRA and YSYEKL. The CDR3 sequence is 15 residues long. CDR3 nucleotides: TGCGCCAGCAGCCAAGGGCTCTCAGGGGGCGATGGCTACACCTTC. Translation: CASSQGLSGGDGYTF.

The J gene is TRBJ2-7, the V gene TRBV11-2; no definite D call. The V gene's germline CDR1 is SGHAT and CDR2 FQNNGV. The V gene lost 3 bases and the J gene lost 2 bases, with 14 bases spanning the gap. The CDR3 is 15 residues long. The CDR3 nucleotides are TGTGCCAGCAGCTTCCCGGGTCGTGGAACCTACGAGCAGTACTTC. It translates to CASSFPGRGTYEQYF.

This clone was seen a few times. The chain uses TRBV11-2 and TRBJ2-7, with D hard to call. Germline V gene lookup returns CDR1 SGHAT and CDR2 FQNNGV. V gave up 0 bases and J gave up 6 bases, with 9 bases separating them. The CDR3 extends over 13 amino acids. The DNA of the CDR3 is TGTGCCAGCAGCTTAGATATTGCGAGCGAGCAGTACTTC. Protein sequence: CASSLDIASEQYF.

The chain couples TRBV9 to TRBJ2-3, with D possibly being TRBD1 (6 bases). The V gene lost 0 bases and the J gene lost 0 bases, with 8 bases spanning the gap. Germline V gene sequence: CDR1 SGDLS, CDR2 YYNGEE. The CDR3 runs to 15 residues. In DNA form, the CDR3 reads TGTGCCAGCAGCGTAGGTGGACAGAGCACAGATACGCAGTATTTT. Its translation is CASSVGGQSTDTQYF.

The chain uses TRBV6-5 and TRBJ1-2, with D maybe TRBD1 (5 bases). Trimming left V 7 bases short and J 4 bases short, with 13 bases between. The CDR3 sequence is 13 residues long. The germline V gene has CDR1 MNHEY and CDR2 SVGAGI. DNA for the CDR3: TGTGCCAGCAAAGTCACGCAGGGCTATGGCTACACCTTC. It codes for CASKVTQGYGYTF.

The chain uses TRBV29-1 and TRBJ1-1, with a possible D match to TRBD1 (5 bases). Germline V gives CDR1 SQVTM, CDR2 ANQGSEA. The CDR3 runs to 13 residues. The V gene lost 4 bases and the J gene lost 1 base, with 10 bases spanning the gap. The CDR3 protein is CSVVDISNTEAFF. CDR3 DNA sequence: TGCAGCGTTGTGGACATTTCGAACACTGAAGCTTTCTTT.

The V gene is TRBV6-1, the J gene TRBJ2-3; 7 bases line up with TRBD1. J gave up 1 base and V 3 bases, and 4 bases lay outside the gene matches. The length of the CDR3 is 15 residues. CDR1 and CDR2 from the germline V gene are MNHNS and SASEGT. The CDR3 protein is CASSDRGIGTDTQYF. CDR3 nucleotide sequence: TGTGCCAGCAGTGACAGGGGGATCGGCACAGATACGCAGTATTTT.

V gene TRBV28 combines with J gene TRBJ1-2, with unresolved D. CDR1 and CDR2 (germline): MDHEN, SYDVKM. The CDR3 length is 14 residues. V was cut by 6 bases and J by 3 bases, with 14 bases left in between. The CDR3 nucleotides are TGTGCCAGCAGAAGACCGTCGGGTGACTATGGCTACACCTTC. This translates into CASRRPSGDYGYTF.

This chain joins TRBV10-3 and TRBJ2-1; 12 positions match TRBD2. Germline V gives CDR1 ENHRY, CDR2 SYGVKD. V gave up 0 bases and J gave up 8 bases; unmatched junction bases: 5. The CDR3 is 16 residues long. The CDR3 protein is CAISESTSGSGDEQFF. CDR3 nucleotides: TGTGCCATCAGTGAGTCGACTAGCGGGAGCGGCGATGAGCAGTTCTTC.

CDR3 in amino acids: CASKAGQYFSPLHF. The DNA for the CDR3 is TGTGCCAGTAAGGCAGGCCAATATTTCTCACCCCTCCACTTT. The V call is TRBV19, the J call TRBJ1-6; no clear D gene. The CDR3 is made up of 14 amino acids. Germline V lookup: CDR1 LNHDA, CDR2 SQIVND (reference sequence). V was trimmed by 7 bases and J by 10 bases, leaving 17 bases between them.

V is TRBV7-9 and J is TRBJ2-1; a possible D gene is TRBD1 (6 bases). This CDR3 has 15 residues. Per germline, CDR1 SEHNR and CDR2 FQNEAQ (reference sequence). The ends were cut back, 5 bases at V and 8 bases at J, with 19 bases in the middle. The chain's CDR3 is CASSPLSRTDHEQFF. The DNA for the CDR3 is TGTGCCAGCAGCCCCCTTAGTAGGACAGACCATGAGCAGTTCTTC.

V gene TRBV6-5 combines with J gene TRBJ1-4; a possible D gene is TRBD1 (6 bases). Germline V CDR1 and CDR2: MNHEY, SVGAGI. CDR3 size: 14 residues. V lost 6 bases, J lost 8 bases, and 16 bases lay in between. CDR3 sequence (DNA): TGTGCCAGCAGCCGCACAGGGCTGAGGGAAAAACTGTTTTTT. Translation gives CASSRTGLREKLFF.

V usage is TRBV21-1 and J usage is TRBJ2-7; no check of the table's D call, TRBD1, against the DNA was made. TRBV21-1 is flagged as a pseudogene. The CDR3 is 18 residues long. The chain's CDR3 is CASSKVVYGTRFPYEQYF. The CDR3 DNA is TGTGCCAGCAGCAAAGTGGTGTATGGGACACGTTTTCCCTACGAGCAGTACTTC.

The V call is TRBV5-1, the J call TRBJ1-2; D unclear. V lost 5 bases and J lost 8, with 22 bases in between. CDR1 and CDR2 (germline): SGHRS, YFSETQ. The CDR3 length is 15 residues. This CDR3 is CASRQSGNRGGGYTF. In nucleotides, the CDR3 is TGCGCCAGCAGGCAAAGTGGGAACCGGGGAGGCGGCTACACCTTC.

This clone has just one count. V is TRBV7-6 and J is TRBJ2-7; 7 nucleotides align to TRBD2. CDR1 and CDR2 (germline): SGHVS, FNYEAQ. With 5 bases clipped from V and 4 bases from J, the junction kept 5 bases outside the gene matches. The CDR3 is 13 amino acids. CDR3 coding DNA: TGTGCCAGCAGCCCTAACGGGGGGTACGAGCAGTACTTC. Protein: CASSPNGGYEQYF.

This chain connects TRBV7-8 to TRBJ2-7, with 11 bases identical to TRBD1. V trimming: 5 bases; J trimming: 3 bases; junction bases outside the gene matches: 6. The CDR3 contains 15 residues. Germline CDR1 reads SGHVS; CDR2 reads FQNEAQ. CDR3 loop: CASSMGTGGGYEQYF. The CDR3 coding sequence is TGTGCCAGCAGCATGGGGACAGGGGGTGGCTACGAGCAGTACTTC. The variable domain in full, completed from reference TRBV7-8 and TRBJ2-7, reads GAGVSQSPRYKVAKRGQDVALRCDPISGHVSLFWYQQALGQGPEFLTYFQNEAQLDKSGLPSDRFFAERPEGSVSTLKIQRTQQEDSAVYLCASSMGTGGGYEQYFGPGTRLTVT.

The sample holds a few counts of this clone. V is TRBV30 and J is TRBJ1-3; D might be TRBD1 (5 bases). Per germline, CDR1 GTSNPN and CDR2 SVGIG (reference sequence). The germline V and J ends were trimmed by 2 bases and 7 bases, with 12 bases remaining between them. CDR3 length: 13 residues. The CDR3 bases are TGTGCCTGGAGTCAGGGACTCAGCAACACCATATATTTT. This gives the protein CAWSQGLSNTIYF. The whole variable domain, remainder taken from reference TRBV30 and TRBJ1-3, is SQTIHQWPATLVQPVGSPLSLECTVEGTSNPNLYWYRQAAGRGLQLLFYSVGIGQISSEVPQNLSASRPQDRQFILSSKKLLLSDSGFYLCAWSQGLSNTIYFGEGSWLTVV.

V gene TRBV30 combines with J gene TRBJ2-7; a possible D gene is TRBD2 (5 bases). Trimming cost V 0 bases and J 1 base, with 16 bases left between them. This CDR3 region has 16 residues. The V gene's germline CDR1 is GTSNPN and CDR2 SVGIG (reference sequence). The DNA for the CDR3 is TGTGCCTGGAGTGTACTCGGTTCGGGGAGTTCCTACGAGCAGTACTTC. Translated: CAWSVLGSGSSYEQYF.

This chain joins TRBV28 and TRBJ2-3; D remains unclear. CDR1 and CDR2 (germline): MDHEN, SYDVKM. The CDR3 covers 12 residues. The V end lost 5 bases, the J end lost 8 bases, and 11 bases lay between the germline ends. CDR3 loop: CASSLSGSTQYF. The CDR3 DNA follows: TGTGCCAGCAGTCTATCCGGGTCTACGCAGTATTTT.

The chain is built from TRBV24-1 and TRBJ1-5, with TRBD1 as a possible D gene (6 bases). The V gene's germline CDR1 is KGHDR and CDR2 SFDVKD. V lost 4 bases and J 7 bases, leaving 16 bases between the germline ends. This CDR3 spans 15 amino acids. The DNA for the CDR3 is TGTGCCACCAGTGACAATACAGGGTTTGGACAGCCCCAGCATTTT. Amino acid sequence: CATSDNTGFGQPQHF.

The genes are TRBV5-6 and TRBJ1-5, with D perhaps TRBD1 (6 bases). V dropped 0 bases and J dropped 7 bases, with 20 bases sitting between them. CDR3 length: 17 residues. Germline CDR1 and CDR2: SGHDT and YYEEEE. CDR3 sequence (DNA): TGTGCCAGCAGCTTGGGTGTCGCTACAGGGATTGGACAGCCCCAGCATTTT. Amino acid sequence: CASSLGVATGIGQPQHF.

CDR3 sequence (DNA): TGTGCCAGTACCTCCCCTAGGTGGCTGAGGAACACTGAAGCTTTCTTT. Protein: CASTSPRWLRNTEAFF. This chain uses TRBV19 with TRBJ1-1; D is unresolved. The CDR3 covers 16 residues. Germline assignment: CDR1 LNHDA and CDR2 SQIVND (reference sequence). Trimming stripped 7 bases from V and 1 base from J, with 19 bases between.